The entry that follows covers one T cell receptor (beta chain) sequence. The entry originates in a study of T cells in Graves' hyperthyroidism and ophthalmopathy. It was uncontrolled infection, other autoimmune disease, pregnancy or lactation that excluded patients. The CDR3 spans 16 residues. The germline V gene encodes CDR1 ENHRY and CDR2 SYGVKD. J lost 1 base, V lost 7 bases, and 9 bases had no gene match. Authors of the study amplified TCR beta CDR3 regions from RNA transcripts. Primed by the HTBI set, a first-round RT-PCR was run on the TCR CDR3. TCRdb redid the calling of the multiplex PCR reads with MiXCR, one entry per CDR3 protein. The top ten clones hold about 8.3% of a sample with a few hundred thousand distinct CDR3 sequences, approximately 44% of them seen once.

The J gene is TRBJ2-7, the V gene TRBV10-3; the match to TRBD2 covers 11 bases. Sequences were obtained from peripheral blood or thyroid tissue (not recorded which). This sequence originates from a young woman with Graves' hyperthyroidism. The chain's CDR3 is CAITGTSGPRSYEQYF. CDR3 nucleotides: TGTGCCATCACTGGGACTAGCGGCCCAAGGTCCTACGAGCAGTACTTC.